This T cell receptor (beta chain) is from a study of blood T cells in healthy people across ages. Broader study findings: A roughly linear age-dependent decrease characterized TCR beta diversity per million T cells. The study found more naive CD4+ cells and higher diversity in long-lived than aged donors.

This clonotype came up a few times. Its antigen is not identified. Germline is not matched at one junction end, which may reflect a read error. PCR was performed a second time for about 6 to 11 cycles using a sample-barcoded 5' primer and a J-beta primer mix. CDR3-containing paired-end reads numbering at least 2.5 million came from each sample. TCRdb redid the calling of the 5' RACE reads with MiXCR, one entry per CDR3 protein. The sample has roughly 800,000 distinct CDR3 sequences, 58% seen once. Samples each yielded at least 6 micrograms of total RNA. CDR1 SGHKS and CDR2 YYEKEE come from the germline V gene (reference sequence). CDR3 size: 12 residues.

The sample taken for sequencing was blood. V usage is TRBV5-5 and J usage is TRBJ2-7; D gene ambiguous. The TCR comes from a man in his thirties or forties in good health. CDR3 sequence: CASTLVGYEQYF. DNA of the CDR3: TGTGCCAGCACCTTGGTGGGCTACGAGCAGTACTTC.